One TCR beta chain is described in this entry. This sample is drawn from a study of identical twins. TCRdb independently ran MiXCR on the 5' RACE reads; one entry per CDR3 protein. The sample includes a few hundred thousand distinct CDR3 sequences, roughly 15% of them seen just once. The CDR3 is 18 residues long. Trimming removed 4 bases from V and 2 bases from J, with 23 bases in between. Germline V CDR1 and CDR2: LGHDT, YNNKEL (reference sequence). The same sample was also used in a study of yellow fever vaccine responses in identical twins.

Sequenced: CD4+ T cells sorted from blood. This receptor was taken from a woman aged 18 to 35 in good health. The chain recombines TRBV3-1 with TRBJ2-5; weak D call: TRBD1 (6 bases). As DNA, the CDR3 is TGTGCCAGCAGCCTCTTCTACCGGGACACAGATTTTCAAGAGACCCAGTACTTC. It translates to CASSLFYRDTDFQETQYF.